This T cell receptor (beta chain) was profiled in a study of regulatory T cells in long-lasting Graves disease. Time point of the sample: persistent/refractory GD, antithyroid drugs over 5 years with positive TRAb. Following extraction of RNA from PBMCs, that RNA was used to make the TCR library. Guidelines of the American Thyroid Association were used to diagnose Graves' disease. Patients hailed from an endocrinology department in Xi'an, China. The CDR3 spans 11 residues. Per the germline V gene, CDR1 is LGHDT and CDR2 is YNNKEL (reference sequence). V was cut by 1 base and J by 8 bases, with 5 bases left in between. Notes on the study in general: Persistent disease favored TRBV28, TRBJ1-2 and TRBJ2-5. The number of shared public clonotypes was higher in persistent patients (around 2,700) than new patients (966).

Researchers made TCR beta libraries by using iRepertoire HTBI primers and running Arm-PCR on CDR3 regions. TCRdb re-called the multiplex PCR reads through MiXCR, storing one row per CDR3 protein. The table shows over 250,000 distinct CDR3 sequences, with 22% occurring only once. This clonotype was counted at least ten times. Its antigen is not identified. Source: peripheral blood mononuclear cells (PBMCs), taken when the disease was refractory, from a patient treated with antithyroid drugs. J is TRBJ1-2 and V is TRBV3-1; D remains ambiguous. This sequence was found in a female donor with Graves disease. CDR3 in amino acids: CASSQGQGYTF. The CDR3 nucleotides read TGTGCCAGCAGCCAAGGGCAGGGCTACACCTTC.